Shown below are 28 T cell receptor beta chains from a single sample sequenced in a study of neurological immune-mediated disorders. TCRdb fed the 5' RACE reads into MiXCR, producing one record per CDR3 protein. The sample lists some 27,000 distinct CDR3 sequences, more than 6.5% seen once, with approximately 9.6% in the top ten. The source material was PBMCs. These receptor sequences come from a woman between 50 and 59 years old in good health.

In its sample, this clonotype was seen many times. The rearrangement links TRBV15 to TRBJ2-7; D might be TRBD1 (6 bases). Germline CDR1 reads LNHNV; CDR2 reads YYDKDF (reference sequence). Trimming stripped 5 bases from V and 5 bases from J, with 13 bases between. The length of the CDR3 is 13 residues. CDR3 protein: CATSRSDSNEQYF. DNA for the CDR3: TGTGCCACCAGCCGATCGGACAGCAACGAGCAGTACTTC.

This clonotype occurred many times. This chain uses TRBV28 with TRBJ2-7; 11 bases are a match to TRBD2. The CDR3 spans 14 residues. Losses at the gene ends were 7 bases for V and 4 bases for J; bases not matched to a gene: 6. CDR1 MDHEN and CDR2 SYDVKM come from the germline V gene. CDR3 protein: CASKTSGSLYEQYF. CDR3 coding DNA: TGTGCCAGCAAAACTAGCGGGAGTTTGTACGAGCAGTACTTC.

The sample holds many counts of this clonotype. This rearrangement joins TRBV20-1 to TRBJ1-4; the D gene is possibly TRBD1 (6 bases). The V end was cut by 3 bases, the J end by 8 bases, with 25 bases between. This CDR3 contains 17 residues. Germline V CDR1 and CDR2: DFQATT, SNEGSKA (reference sequence). The DNA for the CDR3 is TGCAGTGCTAGTAAGGGACTGGGGGGACAATTCGGAGAAAAACTGTTTTTT. Protein product: CSASKGLGGQFGEKLFF.

This clonotype came up many times. The V call is TRBV7-3, the J call TRBJ2-1, with 9 bases matching TRBD2. The V gene's germline CDR1 is SGHTA and CDR2 FQGTGA. The junction had 5 bases not matched to a gene; V was cut back by 5 bases and J by 6 bases. The CDR3 is 14 amino acids. CDR3 protein: CASSPGLAINEQFF. CDR3 nucleotide sequence: TGTGCCAGCAGCCCCGGACTAGCGATCAATGAGCAGTTCTTC.

In this sample, this clonotype turned up many times. The rearrangement uses TRBV20-1 and TRBJ1-4; D is ambiguous. The CDR3 extends over 12 amino acids. The germline gives CDR1 DFQATT, CDR2 SNEGSKA (reference sequence). V was cut by 5 bases and J by 5 bases, with 9 bases left in between. CDR3 nucleotides: TGCAGTGCTCAATCTGAGAATGAAAAACTGTTTTTT. It translates to CSAQSENEKLFF.

This clonotype was recorded many times. The V and J genes are TRBV12-3 or TRBV12-4 and TRBJ2-2; D ambiguous. Trimming removed 0 bases from V and 6 bases from J, with 2 bases in between. The CDR3 loop spans 12 amino acids. Here the CDR3 DNA reads TGTGCCAGCAGTTTAGCCTCCGGGGAGCTGTTTTTT. Its translation is CASSLASGELFF.

This clonotype was recorded many times. The V and J genes are TRBV28 and TRBJ2-5, with D unresolved. The V gene's germline CDR1 is MDHEN and CDR2 SYDVKM. V dropped 6 bases and J dropped 2 bases, with 10 bases sitting between them. The CDR3 is 13 residues long. CDR3 DNA: TGTGCCAGCAGGGTGGTGGGACAAGAGACCCAGTACTTC. It codes for CASRVVGQETQYF. Complete variable domain (other parts from reference TRBV28 and TRBJ2-5): DVKVTQSSRYLVKRTGEKVFLECVQDMDHENMFWYRQDPGLGLRLIYFSYDVKMKEKGDIPEGYSVSREKKERFSLILESASTNQTSMYLCASRVVGQETQYFGPGTRLLVL.

This clonotype was seen repeatedly, ten times or more. The chain has TRBV2 and TRBJ2-1; 7 bases map to TRBD2. V trimming: 7 bases; J trimming: 1 base; junction bases outside the gene matches: 1. Germline CDR1 and CDR2: SNHLY and FYNNEI. The CDR3 is 13 residues long. In DNA, the CDR3 is TGTGCCAGCACGGGGGGATCCTACAATGAGCAGTTCTTC. The encoded protein is CASTGGSYNEQFF.

This clonotype was recorded at least ten times. The V and J genes are TRBV5-5 and TRBJ2-7; 9 bases map to TRBD1. CDR3 length: 13 amino acids. Trimming cost V 7 bases and J 1 base; bases outside gene matches: 3. CDR1 is SGHKS and CDR2 is YYEKEE in the germline V gene (reference sequence). The CDR3 sequence: CASGTGSSYEQYF. The CDR3 DNA sequence: TGTGCCAGCGGGACAGGGAGTTCCTACGAGCAGTACTTC.

This clonotype was picked up many times. V is TRBV5-1 and J is TRBJ1-5; D gene uncertain. The germline V and J ends were trimmed by 4 bases and 0 bases, with 5 bases remaining between them. The length of the CDR3 is 13 residues. Germline V gene data show CDR1 as SGHRS and CDR2 as YFSETQ. Here the CDR3 DNA reads TGCGCCAGCAGCCTTAATAGCAATCAGCCCCAGCATTTT. Its translation is CASSLNSNQPQHF.

This clonotype came up many times. The chain links TRBV28 to TRBJ2-7, with 9 bases fitting TRBD2. V was clipped by 6 bases and J by 1 base; unmatched bases: 4. Germline CDR1 MDHEN, CDR2 SYDVKM. The CDR3 consists of 14 residues. In DNA, the CDR3 is TGTGCCAGCAGCGGGACTAGCTTTTCCTACGAGCAGTACTTC. Its translation is CASSGTSFSYEQYF. Full variable domain (outside the CDR3, taken from reference TRBV28 and TRBJ2-7): DVKVTQSSRYLVKRTGEKVFLECVQDMDHENMFWYRQDPGLGLRLIYFSYDVKMKEKGDIPEGYSVSREKKERFSLILESASTNQTSMYLCASSGTSFSYEQYFGPGTRLTVT.

This clonotype was counted at least ten times. J is TRBJ1-5 and V is TRBV20-1, with TRBD1 as a possible D gene (5 bases). The CDR3 has 13 residues. The germline gives CDR1 DFQATT, CDR2 SNEGSKA (reference sequence). V was shortened by 3 bases and J by 5 bases, with 11 bases between the two germline ends. CDR3 in DNA: TGCAGTGCTAGTGTGGGGGTGGATCAGCCCCAGCATTTT. It codes for CSASVGVDQPQHF.

This clonotype was recorded many times. V usage is TRBV15 and J usage is TRBJ2-2, with a weak D call TRBD2 (6 bases). Trimming stripped 3 bases from V and 7 bases from J, with 15 bases between. CDR1 and CDR2 (germline): LNHNV, YYDKDF (reference sequence). The CDR3 sequence is 15 residues long. CDR3 coding DNA: TGTGCCACCAGCAGGGAGATGGCGGGGAACGGGGAGCTGTTTTTT. This codes for CATSREMAGNGELFF. The variable domain in full, with the rest retrieved from reference TRBV15 and TRBJ2-2, is DAMVIQNPRYQVTQFGKPVTLSCSQTLNHNVMYWYQQKSSQAPKLLFHYYDKDFNNEADTPDNFQSRRPNTSFCFLDIRSPGLGDTAMYLCATSREMAGNGELFFGEGSRLTVL.

The chain employs TRBV7-9 and TRBJ2-3, with D perhaps matching TRBD1 (5 bases). V was cut by 1 base and J by 2 bases, with 13 bases left in between. Looked up from germline, CDR1 is SEHNR and CDR2 is FQNEAQ (reference sequence). The CDR3 loop spans 16 amino acids. In nucleotides, the CDR3 is TGTGCCAGCAGCTTAGGCGCCACAGGTTACACAGATACGCAGTATTTT. It codes for CASSLGATGYTDTQYF.

The sample holds many counts of this clonotype. This chain connects TRBV6-1 to TRBJ2-3, with TRBD2 matching over 9 bases. Germline CDR1 MNHNS, CDR2 SASEGT. V lost 4 bases, J lost 5 bases, and 7 bases stayed unmatched. The CDR3 has 15 amino acids. CDR3 nucleotide sequence: TGTGCCAGCAGTGGCGGGGGGGGAGGGGGAGATACGCAGTATTTT. Encoded protein: CASSGGGGGGDTQYF.

This clonotype was observed many times. V gene TRBV20-1 combines with J gene TRBJ2-7; 11 nucleotides match TRBD1. The germline V gene has CDR1 DFQATT and CDR2 SNEGSKA (reference sequence). The CDR3 has 16 amino acids. Trimming removed 2 bases from V and 4 bases from J; junction bases left unmatched: 10. In DNA, the CDR3 is TGCAGTGCTAGATCTTCCCCCGGGACAGGGGGTTACGAGCAGTACTTC. Translated, it gives CSARSSPGTGGYEQYF.

This clonotype is categorized as medium-sized. The V call is TRBV5-6, the J call TRBJ2-3, with 7 bases identical to TRBD1. This CDR3 comprises 13 residues. J was trimmed by 5 bases and V by 4 bases; bases with no gene match: 4. CDR1 SGHDT and CDR2 YYEEEE come from the germline V gene. The chain's CDR3 is CASSPDRVDTQYF. In DNA, the CDR3 is TGTGCCAGCAGCCCCGACAGGGTAGATACGCAGTATTTT. Filled out from reference TRBV5-6 and TRBJ2-3, the complete variable domain reads DAGVTQSPTHLIKTRGQQVTLRCSPKSGHDTVSWYQQALGQGPQFIFQYYEEEERQRGNFPDRFSGHQFPNYSSELNVNALLLGDSALYLCASSPDRVDTQYFGPGTRLTVL.

This rearrangement joins TRBV20-1 to TRBJ1-2; D not certain. V lost 7 bases to trimming and J lost 8 bases, with 14 bases between them. Germline CDR1 reads DFQATT; CDR2 reads SNEGSKA (reference sequence). This CDR3 is built from 11 residues. CDR3 sequence reads: CSVGLGGGYTF. The CDR3 DNA is TGCAGTGTCGGTCTTGGCGGCGGCTACACCTTC.

This clonotype was recorded at least ten times. The CDR3 bases are TGCGCCAGCAGCTTGGATCTGCCGGGACAGGGAATGGGCGAGCAGTACTTC. As protein: CASSLDLPGQGMGEQYF. The V and J genes are TRBV5-1 and TRBJ2-7; 9 bases align to TRBD1. The V and J ends lost 0 bases and 6 bases, in that order; junction bases with no gene match: 13. The germline V gene has CDR1 SGHRS and CDR2 YFSETQ. CDR3 length: 17 amino acids. Full variable domain (rest looked up from reference TRBV5-1 and TRBJ2-7): KAGVTQTPRYLIKTRGQQVTLSCSPISGHRSVSWYQQTPGQGLQFLFEYFSETQRNKGNFPGRFSGRQFSNSRSEMNVSTLELGDSALYLCASSLDLPGQGMGEQYFGPGTRLTVT.

This clonotype was seen at least ten times. The V and J genes are TRBV20-1 and TRBJ2-3, with D possibly TRBD2 on 5 matching bases. CDR3 length equals 14 residues. Trimming shortened V by 5 bases and J by 0 bases, and 12 bases separated the two germline ends. Per germline, CDR1 DFQATT and CDR2 SNEGSKA (reference sequence). The CDR3 DNA follows: TGCAGTGCTCTACCGGGATTTAGCACAGATACGCAGTATTTT. This gives the protein CSALPGFSTDTQYF.

At least ten counts were recorded for this clonotype. The rearrangement joins TRBV20-1 to TRBJ2-7; TRBD1 matches 11 bases. Germline CDR1 is DFQATT and CDR2 is SNEGSKA (reference sequence). The V and J ends lost 2 bases and 2 bases, in that order; junction bases with no gene match: 2. CDR3 size: 14 residues. CDR3 nucleotide sequence: TGCAGTGCTAGACCGGGACAGGGGGCCTACGAGCAGTACTTC. Translation gives CSARPGQGAYEQYF.

This clonotype was observed many times. The gene calls are TRBV7-2 and TRBJ2-1, with 9 bases aligning to TRBD2. Germline CDR1 and CDR2: SGHTA and FQGNSA. The J segment lost 6 bases and the V segment lost 11 bases, leaving 8 bases of the junction unmatched. CDR3 length equals 13 residues. The CDR3 is CAAGGPWGNEQFF. CDR3 DNA: TGTGCCGCGGGGGGGCCGTGGGGCAATGAGCAGTTCTTC.

The sample holds many counts of this clonotype. V and J are TRBV6-5 and TRBJ2-1; TRBD2 agrees at 11 bases. Germline loops: CDR1 MNHEY, CDR2 SVGAGI. This CDR3 is built from 18 residues. The trim removed 0 bases at V and 9 bases at J, leaving 13 bases unmatched. CDR3 in amino acids: CASSYSGVAGGLRGEQFF. CDR3 bases: TGTGCCAGCAGTTACTCGGGGGTAGCGGGGGGGCTTAGAGGTGAGCAGTTCTTC.

This clonotype was observed at least ten times. This chain links TRBV14 with TRBJ2-1, with a tentative D call TRBD2 (6 bases). Trimming removed 0 bases at V and 3 bases at J, with 12 bases between. The length of the CDR3 is 16 residues. Germline assignment: CDR1 SGHDN and CDR2 FVKESK. CDR3 residues: CASSQELAGLYNEQFF. For the CDR3, the DNA is TGTGCCAGCAGCCAAGAGTTGGCGGGACTCTACAATGAGCAGTTCTTC.

In its sample, this clonotype was seen many times. The chain employs TRBV27 and TRBJ2-3; TRBD2 might be the D (5 bases). This CDR3 has 14 residues. Germline-derived CDR1 and CDR2 are MNHEY and SMNVEV (reference sequence). With 5 bases removed from V and 6 bases from J, the gap between germline ends came to 15 bases. CDR3 loop: CASSHRDSEDTQYF. The DNA for the CDR3 is TGTGCCAGCAGTCATAGGGATAGCGAGGATACGCAGTATTTT.

This clonotype was seen at least ten times. V usage is TRBV29-1 and J usage is TRBJ1-1, with D hard to call. The CDR3 covers 14 residues. Trimming stripped 2 bases from V and 0 bases from J, with 10 bases between. Germline V CDR1 and CDR2: SQVTM, ANQGSEA. This chain's CDR3 is CSVEKQEVNTEAFF. CDR3 in DNA: TGCAGCGTTGAAAAGCAGGAAGTGAACACTGAAGCTTTCTTT.

This clonotype has at least ten counts. The V call is TRBV19, the J call TRBJ2-3; the match to TRBD2 covers 8 bases. The CDR3 contains 15 residues. V shed 8 bases, J shed 5 bases, and the junction held 12 bases outside the gene matches. Germline CDR1 is LNHDA and CDR2 is SQIVND (reference sequence). In DNA form, the CDR3 reads TGTGCCAGTGGACTCAGCGGGAGTGACGTAGATACGCAGTATTTT. Protein: CASGLSGSDVDTQYF.

There are many counts of this clonotype. The rearrangement uses TRBV12-3 or TRBV12-4 and TRBJ2-1, with no clear D. The CDR3 loop spans 19 amino acids. Trimming stripped 2 bases from V and 1 base from J, with 21 bases between. The CDR3 coding sequence is TGTGCCAGCAGTTTACGCCAGGACCCTATCCATGGGTCCTACAATGAGCAGTTCTTC. Protein sequence: CASSLRQDPIHGSYNEQFF.